One sample yielded the 13 T cell receptor beta chains listed below, sequenced in a study of beta chain features in type 1 diabetes. Study-level results: Shortening that was moderate but significant affected the TCRB CDR3s of Type 1 diabetes patients in all four CD4+ subsets.

Since all of the isolated RNA was reverse transcribed, expressed TCRB transcripts were what got sequenced. The method was immunoSEQ multiplex PCR; TCRdb's version includes in-frame clones alone and lacks a portion of them. Of 140,000 or so clones listed, 10% to 15% were seen once; the top ten hold under 1.5%. Antigen specificity for these receptors is unknown. Sample: central memory CD4+ T cells from blood. The receptors shown here come from a man younger than 35 with type 1 diabetes.

The rearrangement uses TRBV5-1 and TRBJ2-6, with 8 bases identical to TRBD1. Germline CDR1 and CDR2: SGHRS and YFSETQ. J gave up 0 bases and V 3 bases, and 5 bases lay outside the gene matches. CDR3 length: 17 residues. CDR3 DNA: TGCGCCAGCAGCTCCGGGACAGGCTTCTCTGGGGCCAACGTCCTGACTTTC. It translates to CASSSGTGFSGANVLTF.

Ten or more counts support this clone. CDR3 DNA: TGTGCCAGCAGCTTAGTAGACAGGGGTAATTCACCCCTCCACTTT. Its translation: CASSLVDRGNSPLHF. This chain uses TRBV7-8 with TRBJ1-6; 8 bases agree with TRBD1. Trimming removed 1 base from V and 6 bases from J; junction bases left unmatched: 2. CDR1 and CDR2 (germline): SGHVS, FQNEAQ. This CDR3 has 15 residues.

The rearrangement uses TRBV5-6 and TRBJ1-5, with 7 positions matching TRBD1. The CDR3 is 15 residues long. CDR1 and CDR2 (germline): SGHDT, YYEEEE. The junction had 10 bases not matched to a gene; V was cut back by 4 bases and J by 6 bases. CDR3 loop: CASSMDRSWPQPQHF. In DNA form, the CDR3 reads TGTGCCAGCAGCATGGACAGGTCTTGGCCTCAGCCCCAGCATTTT.

This chain connects TRBV9 to TRBJ1-1; D is uncertain. Germline V gives CDR1 SGDLS, CDR2 YYNGEE. The V end lost 7 bases, the J end lost 3 bases, and 10 bases lay between the germline ends. This CDR3 has 12 amino acids. The CDR3 DNA is TGTGCCAGCGGGCCCACTCACACTGAAGCTTTCTTT. This gives the protein CASGPTHTEAFF. The variable domain in full, completed from reference TRBV9 and TRBJ1-1, reads DSGVTQTPKHLITATGQRVTLRCSPRSGDLSVYWYQQSLDQGLQFLIQYYNGEERAKGNILERFSAQQFPDLHSELNLSSLELGDSALYFCASGPTHTEAFFGQGTRLTVV.

CDR3 protein: CASSLMTGLNEQFF. The CDR3 DNA sequence: TGTGCCAGCAGCTTGATGACAGGGCTCAATGAGCAGTTCTTC. The chain has TRBV11-3 and TRBJ2-1; 7 nucleotides align to TRBD1. CDR3 length: 14 amino acids. CDR1 SGHNT and CDR2 YENEEA come from the germline V gene. With V trimmed by 3 bases and J by 6 bases, 5 bases remained unmatched.

This clone has a count of ten or more. In the same sample, other DNA sequences code for this CDR3. V is TRBV30 and J is TRBJ2-3; D is ambiguous. Germline V gives CDR1 GTSNPN, CDR2 SVGIG (reference sequence). The CDR3 loop spans 12 amino acids. Trimming pared 0 bases from V and 5 bases from J, leaving 6 bases between. This CDR3 reads CAWSVGGDTQYF. For the CDR3, the DNA is TGTGCCTGGAGTGTAGGCGGAGATACGCAGTATTTT.

The genes are TRBV19 and TRBJ2-7; 9 nucleotides line up with TRBD1. The CDR3 runs to 14 residues. Looked up from germline, CDR1 is LNHDA and CDR2 is SQIVND (reference sequence). With 5 bases clipped from V and 3 bases from J, the junction kept 5 bases outside the gene matches. Here the CDR3 DNA reads TGTGCCAGTAGTTCCGGGACAGGGTTCTACGAGCAGTACTTC. Translated: CASSSGTGFYEQYF.

The chain is built from TRBV5-4 and TRBJ2-5, with TRBD1 matching over 7 bases. CDR1 and CDR2 (germline): SGHNT, YYREEE (reference sequence). The CDR3 spans 13 residues. V dropped 8 bases and J dropped 1; count of bases not matched to a gene: 5. This CDR3 is CASRTGPQETQYF. CDR3 coding DNA: TGTGCCAGTCGGACAGGCCCCCAAGAGACCCAGTACTTC.

This clone was seen only a few times. This rearrangement joins TRBV25-1 to TRBJ1-1; D may be TRBD1 (6 bases). The CDR3 extends over 18 amino acids. From germline, CDR1 is MGHDK and CDR2 SYGVNS. V was pared by 0 bases and J by 6 bases, with 23 bases between. The CDR3 loop reads CASSEYFPGLGHPAEAFF. CDR3 sequence (DNA): TGTGCCAGCAGTGAATATTTTCCCGGATTGGGACATCCGGCTGAAGCTTTCTTT.

This clone was seen a handful of times. V gene TRBV5-1 combines with J gene TRBJ2-7, with TRBD1 matching over 8 bases. Germline V CDR1 and CDR2: SGHRS, YFSETQ. The CDR3 is made up of 14 amino acids. The V and J ends lost 0 bases and 7 bases, in that order; junction bases with no gene match: 6. Written as DNA, the CDR3 is TGCGCCAGCAGCTTGGATGTGACAGGGGATGAGCAGTACTTC. Protein: CASSLDVTGDEQYF.

At least ten counts were recorded for this clone. The V and J genes are TRBV30 and TRBJ2-4; maybe TRBD1 (5 bases). The CDR3 is made up of 14 amino acids. With 6 bases removed from V and 1 base from J, the gap between germline ends came to 13 bases. CDR1 and CDR2 (germline): GTSNPN, SVGIG (reference sequence). CDR3 DNA sequence: TGTGCCTGCGCGCCAGGGTTTGCCAAAAACATTCAGTACTTC. It yields the protein CACAPGFAKNIQYF. The variable domain in full, completed from reference TRBV30 and TRBJ2-4, reads SQTIHQWPATLVQPVGSPLSLECTVEGTSNPNLYWYRQAAGRGLQLLFYSVGIGQISSEVPQNLSASRPQDRQFILSSKKLLLSDSGFYLCACAPGFAKNIQYFGAGTRLSVL.

This clone has ten or more counts. The J gene is TRBJ2-7, the V gene TRBV7-2; 7 bases agree with TRBD2. The CDR3 runs 15 residues. With 2 bases clipped from V and 7 bases from J, the junction kept 11 bases outside the gene matches. Germline V gene sequence: CDR1 SGHTA, CDR2 FQGNSA. The CDR3 is CASSLTVGRVEEQYF. The CDR3 DNA reads TGTGCCAGCAGCTTAACGGTAGGGAGGGTGGAAGAGCAGTACTTC.

The J gene is TRBJ2-5, the V gene TRBV28; TRBD1 agrees at 7 bases. The junction had 10 bases not matched to a gene; V was cut back by 6 bases and J by 3 bases. Germline V lookup: CDR1 MDHEN, CDR2 SYDVKM. CDR3 length: 15 residues. CDR3 DNA: TGTGCCAGCAGCCTAGTCGGGACAGAAAAAGAGACCCAGTACTTC. This sequence encodes CASSLVGTEKETQYF.